Below are 14 T cell receptor beta chains sequenced from a single sample in a study of blood T cell repertoires in COVID-19. Profiling relied on immunoSEQ multiplex PCR, and the TCRdb table lists in-frame clones only, not all of them. The sample comprises around 88,000 clones, approximately 84% of which are singletons, and over 8.5% rests with the top ten. Sequencing was performed on peripheral blood. The receptors originated from a woman aged 80 or over with acute or convalescent COVID-19.

This chain connects TRBV11-1 to TRBJ2-3, with D possibly matching TRBD1 (5 bases). The V and J ends lost 5 bases and 1 base respectively, with 13 bases between them. From germline, CDR1 is SGHAT and CDR2 FQDESV (reference sequence). The CDR3 contains 15 residues. Here the CDR3 reads CASSLRTQGTDTQYF. CDR3 sequence (DNA): TGTGCCAGCAGCCTTCGGACACAAGGCACAGATACGCAGTATTTT.

The chain employs TRBV5-1 and TRBJ1-2; perhaps TRBD1 as D (6 bases). This CDR3 region has 13 residues. With 4 bases removed from V and 6 bases from J, the gap between germline ends came to 13 bases. Germline loops: CDR1 SGHRS, CDR2 YFSETQ. The CDR3 reads CASSPGQNHGYTF. The CDR3 nucleotides read TGCGCCAGCAGCCCTGGACAGAACCATGGCTACACCTTC.

V is TRBV19 and J is TRBJ1-2; possibly TRBD1 for D (6 bases). The CDR3 is 15 residues long. Looked up from germline, CDR1 is LNHDA and CDR2 is SQIVND (reference sequence). The V end lost 5 bases, the J end lost 4 bases, and 17 bases lay between the germline ends. The CDR3 bases are TGTGCCAGTAGTGCCTATACCGGGACAAGCTATGGCTACACCTTC. It encodes CASSAYTGTSYGYTF.

The rearrangement joins TRBV3-1 (or the pseudogene TRBV3-2) to TRBJ1-3; D not certain. CDR3 length equals 14 residues. V was pared by 4 bases and J by 3 bases, with 10 bases between. The germline CDR1 and CDR2 sequences are LGHDT and YNNKEL (reference sequence). CDR3 amino acids: CASSPQRVGNTIYF. Here the CDR3 DNA reads TGTGCCAGCAGCCCCCAGAGGGTTGGAAACACCATATATTTT.

The chain joins TRBV5-1 to TRBJ1-1; possibly TRBD1 for D (6 bases). CDR3 length: 13 amino acids. Germline assignment: CDR1 SGHRS and CDR2 YFSETQ. Trimming left V 2 bases short and J 4 bases short, with 9 bases between. CDR3 residues: CASSFMGATEAFF. The CDR3 DNA reads as TGCGCCAGCAGCTTCATGGGGGCCACTGAAGCTTTCTTT.

Only a few counts were recorded for this clone. The chain employs TRBV5-1 and TRBJ2-3; 8 positions agree with TRBD2. CDR3 length equals 17 residues. V lost 0 bases and J lost 0; bases outside the gene matches: 6. Germline values: CDR1 SGHRS, CDR2 YFSETQ. DNA of the CDR3: TGCGCCAGCAGCTTGGATCCAGCGGGGGTGAGCACAGATACGCAGTATTTT. It specifies CASSLDPAGVSTDTQYF.

The chain recombines TRBV19 with TRBJ1-1; 11 bases are shared with TRBD1. V lost 7 bases and J lost 3; bases outside the gene matches: 4. CDR3 size: 14 residues. Germline V CDR1 and CDR2: LNHDA, SQIVND (reference sequence). In DNA, the CDR3 is TGTGCCAGTACCAGGGACAGGGGGTACACTGAAGCTTTCTTT. Translation gives CASTRDRGYTEAFF.

The chain uses TRBV6-5 and TRBJ1-5; tentatively, D is TRBD1 (6 bases). The CDR3 has 14 residues. Germline V gives CDR1 MNHEY, CDR2 SVGAGI. V dropped 5 bases and J dropped 2 bases, with 10 bases sitting between them. The CDR3: CASSNRQGNQPQHF. DNA for the CDR3: TGTGCCAGCAGTAACCGACAGGGCAATCAGCCCCAGCATTTT.

The rearrangement joins TRBV7-2 to TRBJ2-3; D is uncertain. Germline-derived CDR1 and CDR2 are SGHTA and FQGNSA. Trimming stripped 5 bases from V and 1 base from J, with 13 bases between. The CDR3 length is 15 residues. DNA for the CDR3: TGTGCCAGCAGCACGAGGATGACTGGCACAGATACGCAGTATTTT. Its protein is CASSTRMTGTDTQYF.

J is TRBJ1-6 and V is TRBV19; possible D gene TRBD1, 5 bases. Trimming removed 8 bases from V and 6 bases from J, with 14 bases in between. Per germline, CDR1 LNHDA and CDR2 SQIVND (reference sequence). The CDR3 extends over 14 amino acids. The CDR3 loop reads CASHRGGSNSPLHF. CDR3 bases: TGTGCCAGTCATAGGGGCGGAAGTAATTCACCCCTCCACTTT.

The chain couples TRBV5-4 to TRBJ2-5; 14 bases map to TRBD2. J was trimmed by 0 bases and V by 4 bases; bases with no gene match: 2. This CDR3 spans 16 amino acids. CDR1 and CDR2 from the germline V gene are SGHNT and YYREEE (reference sequence). The CDR3 nucleotides are TGTGCCAGCAGCCAGGGACTAGCGGGGGACCAAGAGACCCAGTACTTC. This gives the protein CASSQGLAGDQETQYF.

V usage is TRBV28 and J usage is TRBJ1-1; no clear D. This CDR3 region has 13 residues. CDR1 and CDR2 from the germline V gene are MDHEN and SYDVKM. V shed 4 bases and J shed 1 base, with 7 bases lying between them. Written as DNA, the CDR3 is TGTGCCAGCAGTTGGCGGAGGAACACTGAAGCTTTCTTT. Translating it yields CASSWRRNTEAFF.

The sample holds one count of this clone. J is TRBJ1-1 and V is TRBV12-3 or TRBV12-4; TRBD1 is a possible D gene (6 bases). The length of the CDR3 is 13 residues. Trimming took 10 bases from V and 1 from J, leaving 13 bases between them. This CDR3 reads CATRGSPNTEAFF. For the CDR3, the DNA is TGTGCCACCAGGGGCTCCCCGAACACTGAAGCTTTCTTT.

This clone occurred once. CDR3 sequence: CAIGEKDQPQHF. The CDR3 region has the DNA TGTGCCATCGGAGAAAAAGATCAGCCCCAGCATTTT. V is TRBV10-3 and J is TRBJ1-5; D ambiguous. Trimming shortened V by 8 bases and J by 5 bases, and 10 bases separated the two germline ends. The CDR3 runs 12 residues. Germline-derived CDR1 and CDR2 are ENHRY and SYGVKD.